Here is one T cell receptor beta chain with its context. These data belong to a study of blood T cell repertoires in COVID-19. Study details: There were acute and convalescent COVID-19 samples, and they came from the United States, Italy and Spain.

This CDR3 comprises 12 residues. The J segment lost 3 bases and the V segment lost 4 bases, leaving 3 bases of the junction unmatched. CDR1 SQVTM and CDR2 ANQGSEA come from the germline V gene. Sequenced by immunoSEQ multiplex PCR; TCRdb stores in-frame clones only, minus some. The sample contains tens of thousands of clones, around four fifths of which appear only once. V gene TRBV29-1 combines with J gene TRBJ2-7; 7 positions match TRBD1. Sequencing was carried out using peripheral blood. This TCR derives from a human donor with acute or convalescent COVID-19. The donor label of this sample is uncertain. The CDR3 region has the DNA TGCAGCGTTGGTGACAGGGACTACGAGCAGTACTTC. Translation: CSVGDRDYEQYF.